This is a list of T cell receptor beta chains from one sample in a study of cytomegalovirus exposure and HLA in healthy donors. The method was immunoSEQ multiplex PCR; TCRdb's version includes in-frame clones alone and lacks a portion of them. Of roughly 160,000 clones in the sample, around 85% were seen once. Sequenced sample: PBMCs. These receptors were taken from a boy between 2 and 15 years old in good health and CMV-seronegative. The CDR3 runs from the conserved cysteine through the conserved F or W. A D gene is named only where the DNA matches it firmly. Clone size is stated in some rows and not others, as once, few, many or a class when expanded.

V gene	D gene	clone size	CDR3 length	J gene	CDR3 DNA	CDR3 protein
TRBV30	TRBD1	-	16	TRBJ1-2	TGTGCCTGGAGTAACGTTAGAAAGGGGACAGCTTATGGCTACACCTTC	CAWSNVRKGTAYGYTF
TRBV5-4	TRBD1	few	14	TRBJ1-2	TGTGCCAGCAGCTTGGGACAGGGGGCGGGGGGCTACACCTTC	CASSLGQGAGGYTF
TRBV15	TRBD1	-	13	TRBJ1-4	TGTGCCACTAAAACAGGGGGTGGAGAAAAACTGTTTTTT	CATKTGGGEKLFF
TRBV28	TRBD1	few	16	TRBJ2-7	TGTGCCAGCAGTTTAAGGGGGCAGGGGGCTTCCTACGAGCAGTACTTC	CASSLRGQGASYEQYF
TRBV18	-	few	13	TRBJ2-5	TGTGCCAGCTCACCGGGCCTTCAAGAGACCCAGTACTTC	CASSPGLQETQYF
TRBV5-8	TRBD1	-	18	TRBJ1-2	TGTGCCAGCAGCTTGGTATCGGGCGGCGGCAGGGGGAAAGATGGCTACACCTTC	CASSLVSGGGRGKDGYTF
TRBV18	TRBD1	-	14	TRBJ2-5	TGTGCCAGCTCCCCGGGACAGGGACAAGAGACCCAGTACTTC	CASSPGQGQETQYF
TRBV5-4	-	-	15	TRBJ1-2	TGTGCCAGCAGCCCCTCCCAGGGTTTCGGCTATGGCTACACCTTC	CASSPSQGFGYGYTF
TRBV28	TRBD2	-	17	TRBJ2-1	TGTGCCAGCAGTTCCACATGGACTAGCGGCTCCTACAATGAGCAGTTCTTC	CASSSTWTSGSYNEQFF
TRBV7-9	-	-	14	TRBJ2-5	TGTGCCAGCAGTCCTAGGGAGTACCAAGAGACCCAGTACTTC	CASSPREYQETQYF
TRBV27	-	-	13	TRBJ1-1	TGTGCCAGCAGTTTGATGAGGAGCACTGAAGCTTTCTTT	CASSLMRSTEAFF
TRBV11-1	TRBD2	few	17	TRBJ2-1	TGTGCCAGCAGCCCTCGCACCGTAGCGGGGGGCTACAATGAGCAGTTCTTC	CASSPRTVAGGYNEQFF
TRBV5-6	TRBD1	-	14	TRBJ1-5	TGTGCCAGCAGTCGGGACAGGGTCAATCAGCCCCAGCATTTT	CASSRDRVNQPQHF
TRBV27	-	-	12	TRBJ1-6	TGTGCCAGCTCCCCCACGGGTTCACCCCTCCACTTT	CASSPTGSPLHF
TRBV6-1	TRBD1	few	17	TRBJ1-6	TGTGCCAGCAGTGAAATGGGACAGGGGGCCTATAATTCACCCCTCCACTTT	CASSEMGQGAYNSPLHF
TRBV6-5	TRBD2	-	14	TRBJ2-5	TGTGCCAGCAGTTCTCAGACTAGCCGGGAGACCCAGTACTTC	CASSSQTSRETQYF
TRBV7-2	-	-	15	TRBJ1-1	TGTGCCAGCAGCCAGGACCAGGGAATGAACACTGAAGCTTTCTTT	CASSQDQGMNTEAFF
TRBV6-4	-	-	15	TRBJ1-2	TGTGCCAGCAGTGACCTGGGGGCCACGCGAGACGGCTACACCTTC	CASSDLGATRDGYTF
TRBV2	-	-	14	TRBJ1-2	TGTGCCAGCAGTGTAAACGGTGGGGCTTATGGCTACACCTTC	CASSVNGGAYGYTF
TRBV27	TRBD1	few	13	TRBJ2-7	TGTGCCAGCAGTCTCCGGGACAGGGCCGAGCAGTACTTC	CASSLRDRAEQYF
TRBV18	TRBD1	-	17	TRBJ1-6	TGTGCCAGCTCACCGAGGGTCGGGACAGACTATAATTCACCCCTCCACTTT	CASSPRVGTDYNSPLHF
TRBV28	-	-	13	TRBJ2-5	TGTGCCAGCAGTTTAGTCGGGGAAGAGACCCAGTACTTC	CASSLVGEETQYF
TRBV9	-	-	17	TRBJ1-1	TGTGCCAGCAGCGTAGGGGGGAGGGAGAGGATCGACACTGAAGCTTTCTTT	CASSVGGRERIDTEAFF
TRBV28	-	-	14	TRBJ1-1	TGTGCCAGCAGCATCACAGACCTGAACACTGAAGCTTTCTTT	CASSITDLNTEAFF
TRBV7-3	-	-	13	TRBJ1-3	TGTGCCAGCTCCCGGGTGGGGGGGTCCACCATATATTTT	CASSRVGGSTIYF
TRBV5-6	-	-	14	TRBJ2-6	TGTGCCAGCAGCCACAGGGCTGGGGCCAACGTCCTGACTTTC	CASSHRAGANVLTF
TRBV7-3	-	few	12	TRBJ2-7	TGTGCCCCAGACAGAACCTCCTACGAGCAGTACTTC	CAPDRTSYEQYF
TRBV7-2	TRBD2	few	18	TRBJ2-7	TGTGCCAGCAGCAAAGCCTGGGGACTAGCGGGTTCCTCCTACGAGCAGTACTTC	CASSKAWGLAGSSYEQYF
TRBV28	TRBD1	once	15	TRBJ2-2	TGTGCCAGCAGTCATAACAGGGGGCGAACCGGGGAGCTGTTTTTT	CASSHNRGRTGELFF
TRBV27	TRBD1	-	18	TRBJ1-1	TGTGCCAGCAGTCTAGGGACAGGCCCGGGGGGCATGAACACTGAAGCTTTCTTT	CASSLGTGPGGMNTEAFF
TRBV5-1	-	-	14	TRBJ2-2	TGCGCCAGCAGCCAGATGGGGGGAACCGGGGAGCTGTTTTTT	CASSQMGGTGELFF
TRBV6-5	-	-	12	TRBJ2-1	TGTGCCAGCAGTTCCCGGACAGATGAGCAGTTCTTC	CASSSRTDEQFF
TRBV28	-	-	14	TRBJ1-5	TGTGCCAGCAGTTTTGGCGGAAACAATCAGCCCCAGCATTTT	CASSFGGNNQPQHF
TRBV7-2	TRBD1	once	16	TRBJ2-3	TGTGCCAGCAGCCCAGGCCGCAGGACAGGGTCCTATACGCAGTATTTT	CASSPGRRTGSYTQYF
TRBV6-1	-	once	13	TRBJ1-4	TGTGCCAGCAGGGGAGGGGATTTGGGAAAACTGTTTTTT	CASRGGDLGKLFF
TRBV27	-	-	14	TRBJ2-1	TGTGCCAGCAGTTTAACGGGAGAACACAATGAGCAGTTCTTC	CASSLTGEHNEQFF
TRBV6-4	-	few	15	TRBJ2-1	TGTGCCAGCAGTGAGGAAGGCACAGCTTACAATGAGCAGTTCTTC	CASSEEGTAYNEQFF
TRBV28	TRBD1	-	16	TRBJ2-2	TGTGCCAGCAGTTCATCCCGGGACAGCTACACCGGGGAGCTGTTTTTT	CASSSSRDSYTGELFF
TRBV7-9	-	-	14	TRBJ1-2	TGTTCCAGCAGCTTAGGCAGTTACAGCTATGGCTACACCTTC	CSSSLGSYSYGYTF
TRBV6-1	TRBD1	-	16	TRBJ1-1	TGTGCCAGCAGTGGGGCAGGGGGTTTATTGAGCACTGAAGCTTTCTTT	CASSGAGGLLSTEAFF
TRBV27	TRBD1	-	15	TRBJ2-7	TGTGCCAGCAGTTTGGTCGGGACAGGGATATACGAGCAGTACTTC	CASSLVGTGIYEQYF
TRBV5-1	-	-	15	TRBJ2-1	TGCGCCAGCACCCTGCGCCAGGGGGGATACAATGAGCAGTTCTTC	CASTLRQGGYNEQFF
TRBV7-3	-	-	16	TRBJ2-1	TGTGCCAGCAGCCCAGATACAGTTAGCTCCTACAATGAGCAGTTCTTC	CASSPDTVSSYNEQFF
TRBV2	-	-	14	TRBJ1-2	TGTGCCAGCAGTCAACGGACGGGATACTATGGCTACACCTTC	CASSQRTGYYGYTF
TRBV9	TRBD2	-	15	TRBJ2-1	TGTGCCAGCAGCGTAGTCCTCGGGGGGGCTCATGAGCAGTTCTTC	CASSVVLGGAHEQFF
TRBV4-1	TRBD1	-	15	TRBJ1-5	TGCGCCAGCAGCCAAGATAACAGGGGGGATCAGCCCCAGCATTTT	CASSQDNRGDQPQHF
TRBV6-1	TRBD2	-	14	TRBJ2-3	TGTGCCAGCAGTAGACTAGCGGGCACAGATACGCAGTATTTT	CASSRLAGTDTQYF
TRBV7-9	-	-	12	TRBJ2-7	TGTGCCAGCAGCTTAGGGGGAGGCGAGCAGTACTTC	CASSLGGGEQYF
TRBV5-4	TRBD1	-	15	TRBJ1-1	TGTGCCAGCAGCTCTGGGACAGGGGGCGTCGCTGAAGCTTTCTTT	CASSSGTGGVAEAFF
TRBV5-4	TRBD2	-	15	TRBJ2-1	TGTGCCACTGTAGCGGGTCTCGGCTCCTACAATGAGCAGTTCTTC	CATVAGLGSYNEQFF
TRBV30	-	-	11	TRBJ1-1	TGTGCCTGGAGTTCGTACACTGAAGCTTTCTTT	CAWSSYTEAFF
TRBV27	TRBD1	few	18	TRBJ1-4	TGTGCCAGCAGTTCCCTCGGGGTTATGGGACAGGTTAATGAAAAACTGTTTTTT	CASSSLGVMGQVNEKLFF
TRBV19	-	-	15	TRBJ2-7	TGTGCCAGTAGTATAGATGCAACGGGGGCCTACGAGCAGTACTTC	CASSIDATGAYEQYF
TRBV10-3	TRBD2	-	13	TRBJ2-7	TGTGCCATCAGTGGGACTAGCGGGAGCGAGCAGTACTTC	CAISGTSGSEQYF
TRBV7-8	-	-	15	TRBJ1-5	TGTGCCAGCAGCTCTAGAACTACGGCTGGTCAGCCCCAGCATTTT	CASSSRTTAGQPQHF
TRBV5-6	TRBD1	-	15	TRBJ2-1	TGTGCCAGCAGCTGGGGGACAGGGCTAATGAATGAGCAGTTCTTC	CASSWGTGLMNEQFF
TRBV5-1	TRBD2	few	14	TRBJ2-3	TGCGCCAGCAGGTTAGCGGGGGGCACAGATACGCAGTATTTT	CASRLAGGTDTQYF